This T cell receptor beta chain is from a study of CD8 T cell repertoires and HIV-1 epitope variants. Study-level background: Twenty-five autologous and known Gag and Nef epitope variant peptides each stimulated T cells separately. Tested: three Gag epitope families, Nef HW9 and YT9. An approximately 10-day culture received IL-2, IL-7 and IL-15 on days 3 and 7.

Measured with immunoSEQ multiplex PCR; TCRdb has only the in-frame clones, and not every one. The top ten hold about 42% of the sample, which has approximately 5,000 clones, around 62% seen once. Per germline, CDR1 SGHAT and CDR2 FQNNGV. V dropped 1 base and J dropped 2 bases, with 12 bases sitting between them. This CDR3 is 17 amino acids long. Notes on the study in general: Nef KF9 drew about five clonotypes and HW9 one, without TAALDMSHF responses.

The table lists this clone with a few counts. What it binds is not known. Sequencing was performed on cultured CD8+ T cells derived from PBMCs. This sequence joins TRBV11-2 and TRBJ2-6; no clear D gene. This receptor was identified in a male donor with HIV. The CDR3 protein is CASSLGWSSAGANVLTF. CDR3 sequence (DNA): TGTGCCAGCAGCTTAGGATGGTCGTCGGCTGGGGCCAACGTCCTGACTTTC.